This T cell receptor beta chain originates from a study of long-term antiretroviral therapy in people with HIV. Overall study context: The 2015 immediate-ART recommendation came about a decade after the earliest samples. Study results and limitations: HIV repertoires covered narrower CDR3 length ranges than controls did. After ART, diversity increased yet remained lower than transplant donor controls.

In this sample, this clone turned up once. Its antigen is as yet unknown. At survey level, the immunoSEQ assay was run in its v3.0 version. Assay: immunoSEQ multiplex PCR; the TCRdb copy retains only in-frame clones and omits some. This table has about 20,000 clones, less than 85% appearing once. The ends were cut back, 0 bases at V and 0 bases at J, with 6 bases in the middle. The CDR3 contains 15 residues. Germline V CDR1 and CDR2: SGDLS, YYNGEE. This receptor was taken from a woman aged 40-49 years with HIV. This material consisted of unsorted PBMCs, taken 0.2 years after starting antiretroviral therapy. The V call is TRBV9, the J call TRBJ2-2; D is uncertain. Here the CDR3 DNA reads TGTGCCAGCAGCGTAGGGGCGGCGAACACCGGGGAGCTGTTTTTT. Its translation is CASSVGAANTGELFF.